This T cell receptor beta chain came from a study of post-analysis software for immune sequencing data. A remark on this clonotype: Its antigen is as yet unknown.

Trimming removed 0 bases at V and 1 base at J, with 9 bases between. The CDR3 is 15 amino acids. Germline V gene data show CDR1 as LGHNT and CDR2 as FRNRAP. Researchers reported that TCR beta cDNA libraries carried unique molecular identifiers. TCRdb analysed the PCR reads with MiXCR anew, one entry per CDR3 protein. The top ten hold around 5.2% of the sample, which has a few hundred thousand distinct CDR3 sequences, 35% to 45% seen once. Findings and caveats of the study: TRBV5-6, TRBV5-1 and TRBV20-1 belonged to a set of roughly 5 TRBV segments that were more frequent in patients than controls. People with multiple sclerosis had a significantly lower normalized Chao1 diversity than controls did.

The source material was blood. This TCR came from a girl aged 5-17 years with multiple sclerosis. The chain links TRBV12-5 to TRBJ1-1, with D hard to call. This CDR3 reads CASGLVSSGNTEAFF. The CDR3 nucleotides are TGTGCTAGTGGTTTGGTAAGCTCAGGGAACACTGAAGCTTTCTTT.